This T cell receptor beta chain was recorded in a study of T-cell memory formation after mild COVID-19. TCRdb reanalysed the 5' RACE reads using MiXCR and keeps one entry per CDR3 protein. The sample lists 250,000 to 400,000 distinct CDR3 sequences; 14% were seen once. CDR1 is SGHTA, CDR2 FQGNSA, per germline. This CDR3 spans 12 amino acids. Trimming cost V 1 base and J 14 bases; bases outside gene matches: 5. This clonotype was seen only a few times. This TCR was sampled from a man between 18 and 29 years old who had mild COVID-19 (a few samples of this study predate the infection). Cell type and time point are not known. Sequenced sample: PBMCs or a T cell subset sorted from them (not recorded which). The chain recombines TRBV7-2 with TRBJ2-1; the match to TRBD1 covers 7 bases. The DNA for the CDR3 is TGTGCCAGCAGCTTAGAACAGGGGATAAAGTTCTTC. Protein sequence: CASSLEQGIKFF.